Listed below are T cell receptor beta chains from one sample, sequenced in a study of cytomegalovirus exposure and HLA in healthy donors. Assay: immunoSEQ multiplex PCR; the TCRdb copy retains only in-frame clones and omits some. The table includes 95,000 to 100,000 clones, around 85% detected once. The source material was PBMCs. These receptors were collected from a man aged 25 to 40 in good health and CMV-seronegative. CDR3s include the opening cysteine and the closing phenylalanine or tryptophan. The D gene is left open where the match is weak. Rows may omit the clone size; those that give it use once, few, many or a size class.

once | TRBD1 | TRBJ1-1 | TRBV18 | TGTGCCAGCTCACCACAGCAGGGACAGGGTCGAACTGAAGCTTTCTTT | CASSPQQGQGRTEAFF
NA | NA | TRBJ1-1 | TRBV2 | TGTGCCACCGAAACCGAGGAGGGCGGCACTGAAGCTTTCTTT | CATETEEGGTEAFF
NA | NA | TRBJ1-5 | TRBV28 | TGTGCCAGCATCCCCACGGTGGGAGACTATAGCAATCAGCCCCAGCATTTT | CASIPTVGDYSNQPQHF
NA | TRBD1 | TRBJ2-7 | TRBV28 | TGTGCCAGCAGATCTTTAACAGGGGGCTACGAGCAGTACTTC | CASRSLTGGYEQYF
once | NA | TRBJ2-5 | TRBV19 | TGTGCCAGTAGTGGGGACCGGAGCGGGGAGACCCAGTACTTC | CASSGDRSGETQYF
NA | NA | TRBJ1-1 | TRBV19 | TGTGCCAGTAGTATACTGGGGGGGGACACTGAAGCTTTCTTT | CASSILGGDTEAFF
NA | NA | TRBJ1-6 | TRBV6-1 | TGTGCCAGCAGTGGGAACGGGGATTCACCCCTCCACTTT | CASSGNGDSPLHF
NA | NA | TRBJ1-2 | TRBV20-1 | TGCAGTGCCCGACTGTATGGCTACACCTTC | CSARLYGYTF
NA | TRBD1 | TRBJ1-1 | TRBV25-1 | TGTGCCAGCAGTGAATGGACAGGTGAAGCTTTCTTT | CASSEWTGEAFF
NA | NA | TRBJ2-1 | TRBV2 | TGTGCCAGCAGTGATCCTCATATCAGCTCCTACAATGAGCAGTTCTTC | CASSDPHISSYNEQFF
NA | NA | TRBJ2-7 | TRBV2 | TGTGCCAGCAAGCCGACCCGCGCGGGGGCACTCTACGAGCAGTACTTC | CASKPTRAGALYEQYF
NA | NA | TRBJ2-7 | TRBV30 | TGTGCCTGGAAAAATACCTACGAGCAGTACTTC | CAWKNTYEQYF